Sequencing of this T cell receptor beta chain was carried out in a study of response to subunit inactivated influenza vaccine. Points from the study as a whole: Only a handful of new T cells, the authors suggested, are recruited with each seasonal influenza vaccination.

One entry per CDR3 protein, called by TCRdb with MiXCR from the RT-PCR reads. The sample records about 780,000 distinct CDR3 sequences, 15% to 20% being singletons. This clonotype has a single count. As yet, its antigen is unknown. The V and J ends lost 3 bases and 4 bases respectively, with 15 bases between them. The CDR3 spans 15 residues. The germline V gene encodes CDR1 SEHNR and CDR2 FQNEAQ (reference sequence). This TCR derives from a man aged 50 to 60 who received an inactivated influenza vaccine. V usage is TRBV7-9 and J usage is TRBJ1-2; unclear D gene. The material sequenced was PBMCs from blood, taken less than 6 days after vaccination. CDR3 loop: CASSFGRLASYGYTF. The CDR3 nucleotides are TGTGCCAGCAGCTTCGGACGGCTCGCGTCCTATGGCTACACCTTC.